These 8 T cell receptor beta chains came from one sample sequenced in a study of T cell responses to AZD1222 COVID-19 vaccine. Using immunoSEQ multiplex PCR, the repertoire was profiled, and TCRdb retains in-frame clones only, with some absent. The data hold some 200,000 clones, with 80% to 95% observed a single time. The specimen comprised peripheral blood, sampled 28 days after the second AZD1222 dose. Receptors originate from an adult who received the AZD1222 COVID-19 vaccine.

The chain employs TRBV10-3 and TRBJ1-2; tentative D call: TRBD1 (6 bases). V gave up 2 bases and J gave up 8 bases, with 18 bases separating them. The germline V gene has CDR1 ENHRY and CDR2 SYGVKD. This CDR3 contains 15 residues. This CDR3 reads CAISEPGTLLSGYTF. The CDR3 coding sequence is TGTGCCATCAGTGAGCCGGGGACACTACTAAGCGGCTACACCTTC.

The rearrangement links TRBV12-3 or TRBV12-4 to TRBJ2-7; no reliable D call. The CDR3 spans 12 residues. V lost 1 base and J 7 bases, leaving 8 bases between the germline ends. CDR3 protein: CASSLGGLEQYF. The CDR3 bases are TGTGCCAGCAGTTTAGGGGGTTTGGAGCAGTACTTC.

This clone was detected once. The genes are TRBV7-2 and TRBJ1-1; a possible D gene is TRBD1 (6 bases). Between the trimmed V and J ends, which lost 1 base and 5 bases, there was a span of 14 bases. This CDR3 spans 15 amino acids. The germline V gene encodes CDR1 SGHTA and CDR2 FQGNSA. The CDR3 sequence: CASSLEITGRTEAFF. The CDR3 nucleotides are TGTGCCAGCAGCTTAGAGATAACAGGGCGGACTGAAGCTTTCTTT.

The gene calls are TRBV6-5 and TRBJ1-1, with 11 positions matching TRBD1. Germline V gene lookup returns CDR1 MNHEY and CDR2 SVGAGI. V lost 2 bases and J lost 0; bases outside the gene matches: 2. The CDR3 has 16 amino acids. CDR3 protein: CASSYGTGGLNTEAFF. CDR3 sequence (DNA): TGTGCCAGCAGTTACGGGACAGGGGGATTGAACACTGAAGCTTTCTTT.

This clone has just one count. J is TRBJ1-1 and V is TRBV19; no firm D call. V lost 6 bases, J lost 4 bases, and 15 bases lay in between. There are 14 residues in the CDR3. CDR1 LNHDA and CDR2 SQIVND come from the germline V gene (reference sequence). The CDR3 loop is CASRIPGRATEAFF. In DNA form, the CDR3 reads TGTGCCAGTAGAATCCCCGGACGGGCCACTGAAGCTTTCTTT.

This clone showed up just once. This chain's CDR3 is CASSARPWQDTGVGTGELFF. The CDR3 region has the DNA TGTGCCAGCAGCGCCCGGCCGTGGCAGGATACAGGGGTTGGCACCGGGGAGCTGTTTTTT. V gene TRBV11-3 combines with J gene TRBJ2-2; 7 bases are shared with TRBD1. Germline-derived CDR1 and CDR2 are SGHNT and YENEEA. V was clipped by 5 bases and J by 4 bases; unmatched bases: 22. This CDR3 comprises 20 residues.

The genes are TRBV6-5 and TRBJ1-5; D unclear. The germline V gene encodes CDR1 MNHEY and CDR2 SVGAGI. Between the trimmed V and J ends, which lost 7 bases and 3 bases, there was a span of 16 bases. The CDR3 has 15 amino acids. The CDR3 DNA reads TGTGCCAGCATAGGGAGTCTAGCCCTCAATCAGCCCCAGCATTTT. Translation: CASIGSLALNQPQHF.

The chain couples TRBV2 to TRBJ1-5; D call uncertain. V lost 3 bases to trimming and J lost 6 bases, with 18 bases between them. CDR3 length: 16 amino acids. Per the germline V gene, CDR1 is SNHLY and CDR2 is FYNNEI. Here the CDR3 DNA reads TGTGCCAGCAGTGAGAGAGAAGGGAAAGGTCGTCAGCCCCAGCATTTT. Translated, it gives CASSEREGKGRQPQHF.